This T cell receptor beta chain was identified during a study of OX40 agonist ivuxolimab in advanced cancers. Sequencing was performed with immunoSEQ multiplex PCR; in TCRdb, only in-frame clones are kept and a portion is missing. The sample includes about 46,000 clones, approximately 80% seen only once; the top ten take about 1.8%. With 5 bases removed from V and 0 bases from J, the gap between germline ends came to 19 bases. The CDR3 covers 17 residues. Germline V gives CDR1 SGHVS, CDR2 FNYEAQ. This chain uses TRBV7-6 with TRBJ1-1; D gene ambiguous. The clonotype was recovered from an adult with an advanced solid tumor such as melanoma, head and neck, liver or kidney cancer. Sequences were derived from CD4+ or CD8+ T cells sorted from blood, sampled in a trial of the OX40 agonist ivuxolimab. The CDR3 bases are TGTGCCAGCAGCCTAACTTCCGGAGGAACCTTGAACACTGAAGCTTTCTTT. The encoded protein is CASSLTSGGTLNTEAFF.